This T cell receptor beta chain was documented in a study of vaccination effects on CD4 cells after COVID-19. Across the whole study: From a couple of convalescent patients, samples were taken 16 days and one week before vaccination.

Generated by immunoSEQ multiplex PCR, the TCRdb table keeps only in-frame clones and is missing some. Here the sample spans approximately 38,000 clones, roughly 73% being singletons. ViraFEST expansion of antigen-specific CD4+ T cells with viral peptide pools preceded sequencing. Having been cultured for roughly 9 days, the cells underwent CD4+ T cell isolation. A PCR test confirmed that the person had SARS-CoV-2 infection between March and December 2020. Researchers reported culturing approximately 1.8 million PBMC in each well, adding around 10 IU/ml IL-2 and around 9.1 ug/ml peptides. On both days 3 and 7, half of the culture medium was replaced with IL-2 medium. On this clone itself: What it binds is unknown.

Study results and caveats: In the late period after vaccination, infection- and vaccine-induced clones contracted markedly.

The CDR3 is 17 residues long. Trimming shortened V by 1 base and J by 4 bases, and 16 bases separated the two germline ends. Germline-derived CDR1 and CDR2 are SGHTA and FQGNSA. This receptor was taken from a human donor who had a prior SARS-CoV-2 infection. This chain joins TRBV7-2 and TRBJ2-2; either TRBD1 or TRBD2 may fit D (5 bases each). Material: CD4+ T cells from PBMCs cultured with a peptide pool, obtained before COVID-19 vaccination. Written as DNA, the CDR3 is TGTGCCAGCAGCTTAGTAGCGCCCGCGAGGGGCACCGGGGAGCTGTTTTTT. It specifies CASSLVAPARGTGELFF.